This T cell receptor (beta chain) derives from a study of technical replicates of blood from a few donors. Profiling relied on immunoSEQ multiplex PCR, and the TCRdb table lists in-frame clones only, not all of them. The sample yields around 83,000 clones, 80% to 95% seen once. Material: T cells isolated from PBMCs. The clonotype was recovered from a human donor in good health. Some clones in this sample may be carry-over from other donors' samples.

The chain's CDR3 is CASRARGGEQPQHF. The CDR3 bases are TGTGCCAGCAGGGCGCGTGGGGGCGAACAGCCCCAGCATTTT. The V and J genes are TRBV6-5 and TRBJ1-5; a possible D gene is TRBD1 (6 bases). Trimming took off 6 bases at V and 7 bases at J, with 16 bases between the two ends. This CDR3 is built from 14 residues. Germline CDR1 and CDR2: MNHEY and SVGAGI.